The rows below give T cell receptor beta chains drawn from one sample of a study of blood T cells in healthy people across ages. TCRdb processed the 5' RACE reads anew with MiXCR; each CDR3 protein has one entry. The sample comprises 1.5 million to 2 million distinct CDR3 sequences, about 50% of which are singletons, and approximately 2% rests with the top ten. Specimen: blood. The receptor source for this set is a woman between 40 and 55 years old in good health. CDR3s include the opening cysteine and the closing phenylalanine or tryptophan. Part of the rows lack a size; the others show once, few, many or a class for expanded clones.

size | J | V | CDR3
few | TRBJ2-5 | TRBV4-3 | CASSQDWGGETQYF
- | TRBJ1-2 | TRBV7-6 | CASSSLAENYGYTF
- | TRBJ2-5 | TRBV6-2/TRBV6-3 | CASSPRTALGKETQYF
- | TRBJ1-1 | TRBV7-2 | CASSRDRQRSTEAFF
- | TRBJ2-7 | TRBV6-6 | CASSLYPGTGKTYEQYF
few | TRBJ1-2 | TRBV7-9 | CASSLAGGRGGYTF
few | TRBJ2-6 | TRBV12-3/TRBV12-4 | CASSLALRQIYSGANVLTF
once | TRBJ1-1 | TRBV7-2 | CASIQGFRTNTEAFF
- | TRBJ2-3 | TRBV20-1 | CSARPASGGPDTQYF
many | TRBJ1-6 | TRBV6-6 | CALGDGAWSPLHF
few | TRBJ1-5 | TRBV6-9 | CASSYTRGAHLQPQHF
few | TRBJ2-1 | TRBV12-3/TRBV12-4 | CASIRPGYNEQFF
few | TRBJ2-3 | TRBV27 | CASTQTGVGNTQYF
- | TRBJ2-3 | TRBV4-2 | CASSQTSGGDTDTQYF
- | TRBJ2-1 | TRBV9 | CASSVLAGGWNEQFF
few | TRBJ2-5 | TRBV29-1 | CSVELRDRQETQYF
- | TRBJ1-4 | TRBV6-5 | CASSYRDGHEKLFF
- | TRBJ2-3 | TRBV5-1 | CASQDRGFYTQYF
few | TRBJ2-7 | TRBV7-9 | CASSRWGGDSYEQYF
- | TRBJ2-1 | TRBV27 | CASSLKSTRVEFF
- | - | TRBV6-6 | CASSGGDEQYF
- | TRBJ2-3 | TRBV4-3 | CASSPLSGDTQYF
- | TRBJ2-5 | TRBV4-2 | CASSQDRQGSGTTMRQYF
- | TRBJ2-5 | TRBV3-1 | CASSSWGGAEETQYF
- | TRBJ1-2 | TRBV6-2/TRBV6-3 | CASSDPGQGLFYGYTF
- | TRBJ2-3 | TRBV28 | CASSFNRAWQYF
- | TRBJ2-1 | TRBV2 | CASSESTLLAVRGGEQFF
- | TRBJ1-1 | TRBV20-1 | CSARGTGEFGEAFF
- | TRBJ1-5 | TRBV18 | CASSGQANNQPQHF